The 20 T cell receptor beta chains listed next were all sequenced from one sample in a study of T cell responses to AZD1222 COVID-19 vaccine. TCRdb's table, derived via immunoSEQ multiplex PCR, lists solely in-frame clones and lacks some. The profile shows roughly 100,000 clones, 85% to 90% of them singletons. Sequenced here: peripheral blood, sampled on day 0 of AZD1222 vaccination. The origin of the receptors is an adult in good health.

This sequence joins TRBV9 and TRBJ1-2, with 8 bases lining up with TRBD1. The CDR3 totals 13 residues. Germline-derived CDR1 and CDR2 are SGDLS and YYNGEE. The J segment lost 7 bases and the V segment lost 4 bases, leaving 6 bases of the junction unmatched. The CDR3 spells CASSQWTGSGYTF. The CDR3 region has the DNA TGTGCCAGCAGCCAATGGACAGGGAGTGGCTACACCTTC.

This chain links TRBV5-4 with TRBJ1-4; weak D call: TRBD1 (5 bases). The V gene lost 2 bases and the J gene lost 3 bases, with 11 bases spanning the gap. Germline V gene data show CDR1 as SGHNT and CDR2 as YYREEE (reference sequence). This CDR3 has 15 amino acids. The CDR3 region has the DNA TGTGCCAGCAGCTTCGATGAAGGGGCTAATGAAAAACTGTTTTTT. Translation: CASSFDEGANEKLFF. The complete variable domain, with remaining parts taken from reference TRBV5-4 and TRBJ1-4, reads ETGVTQSPTHLIKTRGQQVTLRCSSQSGHNTVSWYQQALGQGPQFIFQYYREEENGRGNFPPRFSGLQFPNYSSELNVNALELDDSALYLCASSFDEGANEKLFFGSGTQLSVL.

The chain couples TRBV4-1 to TRBJ2-7; no reliable D call. The V end was cut by 3 bases, the J end by 2 bases, with 11 bases between. Germline V gene lookup returns CDR1 MGHRA and CDR2 YSYEKL. The CDR3 is made up of 14 amino acids. The CDR3, as DNA: TGCGCCAGCAGCCATAGAAACTTCGCCTACGAGCAGTACTTC. Its protein product is CASSHRNFAYEQYF.

This chain uses TRBV5-6 with TRBJ2-2; no clear D gene. V was clipped by 0 bases and J by 8 bases, with 8 bases between them. The CDR3 has 13 residues. Germline V gene data show CDR1 as SGHDT and CDR2 as YYEEEE. The CDR3 loop is CASSLVGEGELFF. CDR3 DNA: TGTGCCAGCAGCTTGGTTGGGGAAGGGGAGCTGTTTTTT.

The chain is built from TRBV5-5 and TRBJ1-6; D is uncertain. The CDR3 runs to 16 residues. Trimming stripped 4 bases from V and 6 bases from J, with 17 bases between. The germline gives CDR1 SGHKS, CDR2 YYEKEE (reference sequence). Here the CDR3 reads CASSPPLPGSNSPLHF. For the CDR3, the DNA is TGTGCCAGCAGCCCCCCGCTTCCGGGCAGTAATTCACCCCTCCACTTT.

This clone appeared a few times. The chain is built from TRBV7-9 and TRBJ2-7; D call uncertain. From germline, CDR1 is SEHNR and CDR2 FQNEAQ (reference sequence). Trimming removed 4 bases from V and 2 bases from J, with 12 bases in between. The CDR3 spans 14 residues. CDR3 sequence (DNA): TGTGCCAGCAGCTCGACGGCCGACACCTACGAGCAGTACTTC. Translating it yields CASSSTADTYEQYF.

The genes are TRBV7-3 and TRBJ2-2; 8 bases are a match to TRBD1. J lost 7 bases, V lost 3 bases, and 1 base had no gene match. Germline V gene lookup returns CDR1 SGHTA and CDR2 FQGTGA. The CDR3 is made up of 13 amino acids. The CDR3 loop reads CASSFGTGGELFF. The CDR3, as DNA: TGTGCCAGCAGCTTTGGGACAGGCGGGGAGCTGTTTTTT. Based on the CDR3 plus reference TRBV7-3 and TRBJ2-2, the full variable domain is GAGVSQTPSNKVTEKGKYVELRCDPISGHTALYWYRQSLGQGPEFLIYFQGTGAADDSGLPNDRFFAVRPEGSVSTLKIQRTERGDSAVYLCASSFGTGGELFFGEGSRLTVL.

A word on this clone: The same CDR3 can be traced to other DNA sequences in this sample. The rearrangement uses TRBV5-1 and TRBJ1-3; weak D call: TRBD1 (6 bases). The V gene's germline CDR1 is SGHRS and CDR2 YFSETQ. V was shortened by 2 bases and J by 4 bases, with 13 bases between the two germline ends. This CDR3 has 15 residues. The CDR3 is CASSLDGGLGNTIYF. CDR3 nucleotide sequence: TGCGCCAGCAGCTTAGACGGGGGGCTGGGAAACACCATATATTTT.

J is TRBJ1-3 and V is TRBV5-1, with D perhaps matching TRBD1 (5 bases). In germline, CDR1 is SGHRS, CDR2 YFSETQ. The CDR3 spans 14 residues. Trimming left V 4 bases short and J 2 bases short, with 10 bases between. CDR3 sequence reads: CASSHRDAGNTIYF. The CDR3 DNA sequence: TGCGCCAGCAGCCACCGGGACGCTGGAAACACCATATATTTT.

The chain links TRBV11-2 to TRBJ2-7; D possibly corresponds to TRBD2 (6 bases). Germline V lookup: CDR1 SGHAT, CDR2 FQNNGV. The V end lost 4 bases, the J end lost 2 bases, and 15 bases lay between the germline ends. The CDR3 totals 15 residues. CDR3 DNA sequence: TGTGCCAGCAGCTCCCCGGGACTCCCTCCCTACGAGCAGTACTTC. Encoded protein: CASSSPGLPPYEQYF.

V usage is TRBV6-5 and J usage is TRBJ1-3; 9 nucleotides match TRBD1. V gave up 6 bases and J gave up 4 bases; unmatched junction bases: 7. CDR3 length: 15 amino acids. The V gene's germline CDR1 is MNHEY and CDR2 SVGAGI. The CDR3 loop reads CASSVSTGGGNTIYF. CDR3 coding DNA: TGTGCCAGCAGCGTATCGACAGGGGGGGGAAACACCATATATTTT.

Regarding this clone: The junction departs from the called germline gene at one end, perhaps through a read error. The J gene is TRBJ2-7, the V gene TRBV4-1, with TRBD1 as a possible D gene (5 bases). CDR1 is MGHRA, CDR2 YSYEKL, per germline. CDR3 length: 15 residues. CDR3 sequence reads: CASSQAPGLSSEQYF. The CDR3, as DNA: TGCGCCAGCAGCCAAGCTCCAGGGCTCTCCTCCGAGCAGTACTTC.

The J gene is TRBJ2-7, the V gene TRBV9; D assignment may be TRBD1 or TRBD2 (7 bases each). The V gene's germline CDR1 is SGDLS and CDR2 YYNGEE. This CDR3 spans 13 amino acids. Trimming left V 4 bases short and J 4 bases short, with 12 bases between. For the CDR3, the DNA is TGTGCCAGCAGCTCTCAGGGGGGGTACGAGCAGTACTTC. Translation: CASSSQGGYEQYF.

The chain employs TRBV5-1 and TRBJ2-2; no clear D gene. V was cut by 1 base and J by 2 bases, with 9 bases left in between. The CDR3 is 15 amino acids. Germline loops: CDR1 SGHRS, CDR2 YFSETQ. This CDR3 is CASSLQDLNTGELFF. The CDR3 nucleotides are TGCGCCAGCAGCTTGCAGGACCTAAACACCGGGGAGCTGTTTTTT. The full variable domain, rest sourced from reference TRBV5-1 and TRBJ2-2, is KAGVTQTPRYLIKTRGQQVTLSCSPISGHRSVSWYQQTPGQGLQFLFEYFSETQRNKGNFPGRFSGRQFSNSRSEMNVSTLELGDSALYLCASSLQDLNTGELFFGEGSRLTVL.

This rearrangement joins TRBV19 to TRBJ2-5, with 11 bases lining up with TRBD1. The CDR3 is 16 residues long. J was trimmed by 5 bases and V by 5 bases; bases with no gene match: 10. Germline V gives CDR1 LNHDA, CDR2 SQIVND (reference sequence). The chain's CDR3 is CASSSPGQGVVETQYF. In DNA, the CDR3 is TGTGCCAGTAGTTCACCGGGACAGGGGGTCGTGGAGACCCAGTACTTC.

The V and J genes are TRBV28 and TRBJ2-7, with a weak D call TRBD2 (7 bases). Trimming cost V 2 bases and J 11 bases, with 34 bases left between them. The CDR3 is 19 amino acids. The germline V gene encodes CDR1 MDHEN and CDR2 SYDVKM. CDR3 sequence (DNA): TGTGCCAGCAGTTTAGATCGATGGGGGGGCGGAGACGTTCCCTACGTTGAGTACTTC. It translates to CASSLDRWGGGDVPYVEYF.

This chain links TRBV5-4 with TRBJ1-2; 9 bases fit TRBD1. Unmatched junction bases numbered 2, after V lost 4 bases and J lost 1 base. Germline CDR1 is SGHNT and CDR2 is YYREEE (reference sequence). The CDR3 is 14 amino acids. The CDR3 nucleotides are TGTGCCAGCAGCCCGGGACAGGGTAACTATGGCTACACCTTC. This sequence encodes CASSPGQGNYGYTF.

Notes on this clone: Different DNA sequences within this sample yield the same CDR3. The chain has TRBV3-1 (or the pseudogene TRBV3-2) and TRBJ1-5; a possible D gene is TRBD1 (5 bases). This CDR3 comprises 14 residues. The germline V gene encodes CDR1 LGHDT and CDR2 YNNKEL (reference sequence). Deletions cut 0 bases from V and 7 bases from J, with 10 bases between. The CDR3 DNA reads as TGTGCCAGCAGCCAAGAGGGGGGAATACAGCCCCAGCATTTT. Translated, it gives CASSQEGGIQPQHF.

The J gene is TRBJ2-7, the V gene TRBV19; the match to TRBD1 covers 7 bases. V lost 4 bases, J lost 8 bases, and 5 bases stayed unmatched. Germline values: CDR1 LNHDA, CDR2 SQIVND (reference sequence). There are 12 residues in the CDR3. CDR3 sequence reads: CASSTPRGQQYF. CDR3 sequence (DNA): TGTGCCAGTAGTACCCCGAGGGGGCAGCAGTACTTC.

The chain uses TRBV25-1 and TRBJ1-2; TRBD1 matches 10 bases. This CDR3 has 13 amino acids. J lost 3 bases, V lost 6 bases, and 1 base had no gene match. Germline V gives CDR1 MGHDK, CDR2 SYGVNS. This CDR3 reads CASRTGGDYGYTF. The CDR3 region has the DNA TGTGCCAGCAGGACAGGGGGCGACTATGGCTACACCTTC.